Following are 11 T cell receptor beta chains from one sample sequenced in a study of shared clonotypes between healthy human individuals. Sequencing used immunoSEQ multiplex PCR; TCRdb keeps in-frame clones, though not all of them. The table lists 2 million to 2.5 million clones, 93% of them singletons. The sequenced material came from naive CD4+ T cells from PBMCs. Subset defined: CD45RA+ positively selected. The source of these receptors is a man between 18 and 29 years old in good health. Some clones in this sample may be carry-over from other donors' samples.

A note on this clone: The sample holds other DNA sequences that translate to the same CDR3. This chain uses TRBV11-1 with TRBJ2-2; D unresolved. From germline, CDR1 is SGHAT and CDR2 FQDESV (reference sequence). CDR3 length: 11 amino acids. V gave up 3 bases and J gave up 8 bases, with 4 bases separating them. The CDR3 coding sequence is TGTGCCAGCAGCTTCGGTGGGGAGCTGTTTTTT. This sequence encodes CASSFGGELFF. Variable domain in full (rest from reference TRBV11-1 and TRBJ2-2): EAEVAQSPRYKITEKSQAVAFWCDPISGHATLYWYRQILGQGPELLVQFQDESVVDDSQLPKDRFSAERLKGVDSTLKIQPAELGDSAMYLCASSFGGELFFGEGSRLTVL.

The rearrangement links TRBV28 to TRBJ1-3, with D possibly TRBD1 on 6 matching bases. The germline V gene has CDR1 MDHEN and CDR2 SYDVKM. V lost 2 bases, J lost 0 bases, and 8 bases lay in between. The CDR3 sequence is 15 residues long. The CDR3 loop is CASSLVRGSGNTIYF. As DNA, the CDR3 is TGTGCCAGCAGTTTAGTCAGGGGCTCTGGAAACACCATATATTTT.

The rearrangement uses TRBV7-2 and TRBJ1-4; D is unresolved. The V and J ends lost 1 base and 7 bases respectively, with 10 bases between them. This CDR3 contains 14 residues. The germline V gene encodes CDR1 SGHTA and CDR2 FQGNSA. The CDR3 protein is CASSLVSRSEKLFF. The CDR3 bases are TGTGCCAGCAGCTTAGTTAGTAGGAGTGAAAAACTGTTTTTT.

The chain joins TRBV7-8 to TRBJ2-7; 8 nucleotides align to TRBD1. The V segment lost 6 bases and the J segment 3 bases; nucleotides outside the gene matches: 10. This CDR3 comprises 15 residues. Germline CDR1 SGHVS, CDR2 FQNEAQ. CDR3 sequence reads: CASREDRGGFYEQYF. The CDR3 bases are TGTGCCAGCAGGGAAGACAGGGGAGGATTCTACGAGCAGTACTTC.

The V gene is TRBV5-6, the J gene TRBJ2-6; weak D call: TRBD1 (6 bases). There are 15 residues in the CDR3. Germline V CDR1 and CDR2: SGHDT, YYEEEE. The V end lost 3 bases, the J end lost 4 bases, and 11 bases lay between the germline ends. The CDR3: CASSSDSPGANVLTF. The CDR3 DNA reads TGTGCCAGCAGCTCGGACAGCCCGGGGGCCAACGTCCTGACTTTC.

The gene calls are TRBV6-1 and TRBJ1-5; 8 bases are a match to TRBD1. CDR1 and CDR2 from the germline V gene are MNHNS and SASEGT. The CDR3 has 13 residues. The ends lost 5 bases at V and 5 bases at J; junction bases unmatched: 2. The CDR3 here is CASSSQGDQPQHF. CDR3 in DNA: TGTGCCAGCAGTTCACAGGGGGATCAGCCCCAGCATTTT.

The chain is built from TRBV28 and TRBJ2-1; D is ambiguous. Germline V lookup: CDR1 MDHEN, CDR2 SYDVKM. CDR3 length: 16 residues. V was cut by 3 bases and J by 0 bases, with 12 bases left in between. CDR3 nucleotide sequence: TGTGCCAGCAGTTTCCCAGCCTCGAGCTCCTACAATGAGCAGTTCTTC. This codes for CASSFPASSSYNEQFF.

The rearrangement joins TRBV5-1 to TRBJ2-3; TRBD2 agrees at 8 bases. Trimming at V came to 4 bases and at J to 3 bases, leaving 4 bases not matched to a gene. The CDR3 contains 14 residues. Germline CDR1 reads SGHRS; CDR2 reads YFSETQ. The CDR3 DNA follows: TGCGCCAGCAGCAGCGGGGGTTGGACAGATACGCAGTATTTT. Encoded protein: CASSSGGWTDTQYF.

The chain recombines TRBV5-4 with TRBJ1-1; D is possibly TRBD1 (6 bases). The length of the CDR3 is 14 residues. Germline lookup yields CDR1 SGHNT and CDR2 YYREEE (reference sequence). Trimming took off 5 bases at V and 4 bases at J, with 15 bases between the two ends. The CDR3 DNA sequence: TGTGCCAGCAGTGGCGGGGGGCGCCGCACTGAAGCTTTCTTT. Translated, it gives CASSGGGRRTEAFF.

The chain employs TRBV28 and TRBJ2-7; weak D call: TRBD2 (5 bases). The CDR3 covers 17 residues. Looked up from germline, CDR1 is MDHEN and CDR2 is SYDVKM. V lost 7 bases and J 7 bases, leaving 29 bases between the germline ends. CDR3 sequence (DNA): TGTGCCAGCACCTCCGTAACGGGATTGCCTACGCCGGGGGAGCAGTACTTC. The encoded protein is CASTSVTGLPTPGEQYF.

The chain links TRBV30 to TRBJ1-2; 7 nucleotides agree with TRBD1. V lost 0 bases and J lost 6; bases outside the gene matches: 7. CDR3 size: 14 residues. Germline V CDR1 and CDR2: GTSNPN, SVGIG (reference sequence). As DNA, the CDR3 is TGTGCCTGGAGTGTACTGGACAGGTACCATGGCTACACCTTC. It encodes CAWSVLDRYHGYTF.